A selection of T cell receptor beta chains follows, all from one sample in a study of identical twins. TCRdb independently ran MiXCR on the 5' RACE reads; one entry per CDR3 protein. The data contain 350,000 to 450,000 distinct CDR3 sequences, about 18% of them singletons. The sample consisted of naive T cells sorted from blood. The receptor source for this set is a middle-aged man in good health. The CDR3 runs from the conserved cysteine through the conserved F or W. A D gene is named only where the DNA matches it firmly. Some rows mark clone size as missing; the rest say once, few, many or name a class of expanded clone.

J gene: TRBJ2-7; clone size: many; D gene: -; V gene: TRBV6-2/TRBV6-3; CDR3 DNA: TGTGCCAGCTTGGACAGCTCCTACGAGCAGTACTTC; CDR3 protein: CASLDSSYEQYF
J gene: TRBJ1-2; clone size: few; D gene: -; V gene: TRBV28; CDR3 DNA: TGTGCCAGCAGTTTATCAGGGGACGGTGGCTACACCTTC; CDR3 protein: CASSLSGDGGYTF
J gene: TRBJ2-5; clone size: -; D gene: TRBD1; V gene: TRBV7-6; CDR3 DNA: TGTGCCAGCAGCTCCGGACAGGGGGTTTACCAAGAGACCCAGTACTTC; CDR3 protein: CASSSGQGVYQETQYF
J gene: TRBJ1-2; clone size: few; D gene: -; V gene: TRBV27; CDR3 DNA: TGTGCCAGCAAGACAGCTAACTATGGCTACACCTTC; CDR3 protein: CASKTANYGYTF
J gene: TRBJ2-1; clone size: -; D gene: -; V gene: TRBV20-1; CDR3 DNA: TGCAGTGCTAGAGACACAGGGAGCTCCTACAATGAGCAGTTCTTC; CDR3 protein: CSARDTGSSYNEQFF
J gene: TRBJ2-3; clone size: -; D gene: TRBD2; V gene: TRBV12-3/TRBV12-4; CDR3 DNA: TGTGCCAGCAGTTTAGCGCTTGGCGGGAGAACAGATACGCAGTATTTT; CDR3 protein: CASSLALGGRTDTQYF
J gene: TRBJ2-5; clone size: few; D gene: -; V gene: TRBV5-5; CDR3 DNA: TGTGCCAGCAGCTTGCAGACAAGAACGGAGACCCAGTACTTC; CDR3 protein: CASSLQTRTETQYF
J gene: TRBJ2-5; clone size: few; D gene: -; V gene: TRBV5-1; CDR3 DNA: TGCGCCAGCAGCATCTCCCGGGCTCCCGGCGAGCCCCAGTACTTC; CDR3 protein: CASSISRAPGEPQYF
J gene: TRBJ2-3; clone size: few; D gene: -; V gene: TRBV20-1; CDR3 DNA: TGCAGTGCTAGAGATAGGCTAGTGTCAGATACGCAGTATTTT; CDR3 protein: CSARDRLVSDTQYF
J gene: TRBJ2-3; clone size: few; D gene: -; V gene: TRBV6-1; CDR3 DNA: TGTGCCAGCAGTGAACGGATGGGGGTACGCACAGATACGCAGTATTTT; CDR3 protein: CASSERMGVRTDTQYF
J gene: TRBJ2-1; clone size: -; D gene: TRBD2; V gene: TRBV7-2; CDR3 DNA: TGTGCCAGCAGCTCCCGACTAGCGGGAGGGCCCTCGGATGAGCAGTTCTTC; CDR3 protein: CASSSRLAGGPSDEQFF
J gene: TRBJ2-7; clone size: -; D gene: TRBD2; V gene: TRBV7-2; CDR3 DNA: TGTGCCAGCAGCTTAGCGTGGTTAGCGGGGTCCTACGAGCAGTACTTC; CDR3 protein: CASSLAWLAGSYEQYF
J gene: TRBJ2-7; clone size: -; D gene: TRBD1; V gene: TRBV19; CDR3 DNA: TGTGCCAGTAGTTCCGACAGGGGATCCGCCTACGAGCAGTACTTC; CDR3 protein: CASSSDRGSAYEQYF
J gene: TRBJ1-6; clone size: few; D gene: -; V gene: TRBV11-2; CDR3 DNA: TGTGCCAGCAGCATGGGCGGCCCTAATTCACCCCTCCACTTT; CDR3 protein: CASSMGGPNSPLHF
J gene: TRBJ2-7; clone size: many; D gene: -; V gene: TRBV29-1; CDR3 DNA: TGCAGCGTTGAAGATCGGGACTACGAGCAGTACTTC; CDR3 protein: CSVEDRDYEQYF
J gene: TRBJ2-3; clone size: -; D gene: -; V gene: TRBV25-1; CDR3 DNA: TGTGCCAGCAGTTCCCCGATGGGGGTATCCACAGATACGCAGTATTTT; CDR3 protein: CASSSPMGVSTDTQYF
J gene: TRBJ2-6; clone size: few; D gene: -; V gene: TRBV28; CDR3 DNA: TGTGCCAGCAGTCGGAACCTCAAGTTCTCTGGGGCCAACGTCCTGACTTTC; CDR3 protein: CASSRNLKFSGANVLTF
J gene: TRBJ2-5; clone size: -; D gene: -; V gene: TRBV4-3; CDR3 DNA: TGCGCCAGCAGCCAAGATAGGCTGCCAGGGGTAGGAGGAGAGACCCAGTACTTC; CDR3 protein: CASSQDRLPGVGGETQYF
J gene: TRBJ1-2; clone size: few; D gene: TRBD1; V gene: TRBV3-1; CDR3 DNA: TGTGCCAGCAGCCAAAAAGCCCCGGGGACAGGGGATTATGGCTACACCTTC; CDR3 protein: CASSQKAPGTGDYGYTF
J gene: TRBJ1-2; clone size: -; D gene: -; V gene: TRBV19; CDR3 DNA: TGTGCCAGTAGTATCCTCTCAACAACTTATGGCTACACCTTC; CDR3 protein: CASSILSTTYGYTF
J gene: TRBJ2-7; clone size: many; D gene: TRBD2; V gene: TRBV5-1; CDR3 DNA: TGCGCCAGCAGCTTGGCCCTTGGTCTAGCGGGAAGCTACGAGCAGTACTTC; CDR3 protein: CASSLALGLAGSYEQYF
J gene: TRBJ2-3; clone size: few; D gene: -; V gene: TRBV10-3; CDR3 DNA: TGTGCCATCAGTGACAGGAACACAGATACGCAGTATTTT; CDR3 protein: CAISDRNTDTQYF
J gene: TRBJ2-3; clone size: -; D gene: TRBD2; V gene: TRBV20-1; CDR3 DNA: TGCAGTGCCGCTAGCGGGGGGTCAGATACGCAGTATTTT; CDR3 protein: CSAASGGSDTQYF
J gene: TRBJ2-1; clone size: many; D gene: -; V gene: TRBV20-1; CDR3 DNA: TGCAGTGCTATGGGCAGAAGCTACAATGAGCAGTTCTTC; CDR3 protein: CSAMGRSYNEQFF
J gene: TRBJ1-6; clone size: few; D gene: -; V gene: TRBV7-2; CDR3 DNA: TGTGCCAGCAGCTTAAACGGGCTTAATTCACCCCTCCACTTT; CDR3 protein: CASSLNGLNSPLHF
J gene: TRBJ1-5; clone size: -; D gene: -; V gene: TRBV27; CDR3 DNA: TGTGCCAGCAGTTTAGACGGGATCAGGGATCAGCCCCAGCATTTT; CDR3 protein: CASSLDGIRDQPQHF
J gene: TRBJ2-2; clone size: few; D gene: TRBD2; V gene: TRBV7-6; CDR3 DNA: TGTGCCAGCAGCTTAGAAAGCGGGAGGGCCGTCACCGGGGAGCTGTTTTTT; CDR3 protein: CASSLESGRAVTGELFF
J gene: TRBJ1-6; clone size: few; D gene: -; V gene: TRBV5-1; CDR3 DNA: TGCGCCAGCAGCCCGGGGGGCCCTACGGAATCACCCCTCCACTTT; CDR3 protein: CASSPGGPTESPLHF
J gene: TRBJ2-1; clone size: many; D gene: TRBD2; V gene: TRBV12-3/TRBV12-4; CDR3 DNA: TGTGCCAGCAGTTTAGCGTCGTCTAGCGGGGGTAACGGAGATGAGCAGTTCTTC; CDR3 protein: CASSLASSSGGNGDEQFF
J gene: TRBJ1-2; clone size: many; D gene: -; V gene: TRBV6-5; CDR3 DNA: TGTGCCAGCAGTTACTCTTCCAGCCTCTATGGCTACACCTTC; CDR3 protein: CASSYSSSLYGYTF
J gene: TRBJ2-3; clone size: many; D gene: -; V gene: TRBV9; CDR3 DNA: TGTGCCAGCAGCGCCCTTTCCGGCACAGATACGCAGTATTTT; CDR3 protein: CASSALSGTDTQYF
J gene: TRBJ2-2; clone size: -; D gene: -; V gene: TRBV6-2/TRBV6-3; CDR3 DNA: TGTGCCAGCAGTTATCCCGGACTTTTATTGGGCCTTAATACATGGGAGCTGTTTTTT; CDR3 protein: CASSYPGLLLGLNTWELFF
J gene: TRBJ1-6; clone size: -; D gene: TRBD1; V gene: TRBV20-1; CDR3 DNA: TGCAGTGCCATTTGGTCTACGGACAGGGGGGGATCACCCCTCCACTTT; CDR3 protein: CSAIWSTDRGGSPLHF
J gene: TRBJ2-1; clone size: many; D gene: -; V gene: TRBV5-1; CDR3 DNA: TGCGCCAGCAGCTTGGAAGGCGGGCTCAATGAGCAGTTCTTC; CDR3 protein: CASSLEGGLNEQFF
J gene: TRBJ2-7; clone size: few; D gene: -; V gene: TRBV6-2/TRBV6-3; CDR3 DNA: TGTGCCAGCAGTTTCCTGGACGGAGCCTACGAGCAGTACTTC; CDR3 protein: CASSFLDGAYEQYF
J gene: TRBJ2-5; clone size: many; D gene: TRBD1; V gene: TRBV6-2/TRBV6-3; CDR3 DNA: TGTGCCAGCAGAGGGACAGGGGAAGAGACCCAGTACTTC; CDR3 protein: CASRGTGEETQYF
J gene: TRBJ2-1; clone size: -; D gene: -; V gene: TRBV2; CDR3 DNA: TGTGCCAGCAGTGCGGGTATCTCCTACAATGAGCAGTTCTTC; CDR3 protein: CASSAGISYNEQFF
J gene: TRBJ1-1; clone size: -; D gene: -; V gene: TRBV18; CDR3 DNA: TGTGCCAGCTCAGCGACAGCGAACACTGAAGCTTTCTTT; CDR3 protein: CASSATANTEAFF
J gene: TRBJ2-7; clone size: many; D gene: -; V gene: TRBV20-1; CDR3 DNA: TGCAGTGCTAGAGCCCTGGACTTTTCCTACGAGCAGTACTTC; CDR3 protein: CSARALDFSYEQYF
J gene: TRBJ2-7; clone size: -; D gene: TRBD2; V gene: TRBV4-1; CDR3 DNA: TGCGCCAGCAGCCTAGACCGTAGCGGGGTGTACGAGCAGTACTTC; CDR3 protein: CASSLDRSGVYEQYF
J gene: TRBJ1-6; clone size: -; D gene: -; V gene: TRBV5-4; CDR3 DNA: TGTGCCAGCAGCTTCGGGGGCACCAGTGATTCACCCCTCCACTTT; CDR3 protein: CASSFGGTSDSPLHF
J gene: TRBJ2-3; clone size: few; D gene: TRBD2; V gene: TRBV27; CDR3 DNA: TGTGCCAGCAGTATCCTCGGACTAGCGGGGTATACAGATACGCAGTATTTT; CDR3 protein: CASSILGLAGYTDTQYF
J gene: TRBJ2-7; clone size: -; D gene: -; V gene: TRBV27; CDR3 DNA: TGTGCCAGCAGTTTATCTGGGCAGGGTAAGGCTCGAGTACCCCTTTACGAGCAGTACTTC; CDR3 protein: CASSLSGQGKARVPLYEQYF
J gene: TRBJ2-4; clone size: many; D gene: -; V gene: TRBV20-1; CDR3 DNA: TGCAGTGCTAGAGAGGTTGTGAAAAACATTCAGTACTTC; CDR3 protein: CSAREVVKNIQYF
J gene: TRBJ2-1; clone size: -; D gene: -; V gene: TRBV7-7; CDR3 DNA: TGTGCCAGCAGCTTATCAGGGTCCCGGGAGCAGTTCTTC; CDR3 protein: CASSLSGSREQFF
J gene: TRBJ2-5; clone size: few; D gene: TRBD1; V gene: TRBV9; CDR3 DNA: TGTGCCAGCAGCGTCAGGGGGCGCGGTGAGACCCAGTACTTC; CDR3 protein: CASSVRGRGETQYF
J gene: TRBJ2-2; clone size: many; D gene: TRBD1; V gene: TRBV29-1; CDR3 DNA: TGCAGCGTTTGCTTGGACAGGGCGAACACCGGGGAGCTGTTTTTT; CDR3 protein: CSVCLDRANTGELFF
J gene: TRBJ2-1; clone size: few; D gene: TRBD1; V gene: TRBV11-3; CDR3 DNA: TGTGCCAGCAGCTTACTGGGGACAGTCCGGCAGTTCTTC; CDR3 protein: CASSLLGTVRQFF
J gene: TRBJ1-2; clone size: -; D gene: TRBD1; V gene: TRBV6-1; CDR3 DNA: TGTTCCAGCAGACTAAGGGGGCAGGAGGATGGCTACACCTTC; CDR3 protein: CSSRLRGQEDGYTF
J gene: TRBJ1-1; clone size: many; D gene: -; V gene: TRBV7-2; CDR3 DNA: TGTGCCAGCAGCTTAGTATCCGGCGAAGCTTTCTTT; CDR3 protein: CASSLVSGEAFF
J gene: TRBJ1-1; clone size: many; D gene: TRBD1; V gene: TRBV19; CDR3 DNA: TGTGCCAGTAGTCGAGGGGGCGGTTTCACTGAAGCTTTCTTT; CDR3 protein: CASSRGGGFTEAFF
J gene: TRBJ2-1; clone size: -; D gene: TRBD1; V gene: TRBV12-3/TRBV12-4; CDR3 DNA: TGTGCCAGCAGACCCCGGACAGGGGGTCCCTACAATGAGCAGTTCTTC; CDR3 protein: CASRPRTGGPYNEQFF
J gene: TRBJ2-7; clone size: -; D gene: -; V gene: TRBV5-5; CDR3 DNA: TGTGCCAGCAGGGTCCAGGGATACGAGCAGTACTTC; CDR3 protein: CASRVQGYEQYF
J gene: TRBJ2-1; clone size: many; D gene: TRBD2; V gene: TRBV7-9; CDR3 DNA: TGTGCCGCCCCTGGACTAGCGGGAGTGGGAAATGAGCAGTTCTTC; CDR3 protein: CAAPGLAGVGNEQFF